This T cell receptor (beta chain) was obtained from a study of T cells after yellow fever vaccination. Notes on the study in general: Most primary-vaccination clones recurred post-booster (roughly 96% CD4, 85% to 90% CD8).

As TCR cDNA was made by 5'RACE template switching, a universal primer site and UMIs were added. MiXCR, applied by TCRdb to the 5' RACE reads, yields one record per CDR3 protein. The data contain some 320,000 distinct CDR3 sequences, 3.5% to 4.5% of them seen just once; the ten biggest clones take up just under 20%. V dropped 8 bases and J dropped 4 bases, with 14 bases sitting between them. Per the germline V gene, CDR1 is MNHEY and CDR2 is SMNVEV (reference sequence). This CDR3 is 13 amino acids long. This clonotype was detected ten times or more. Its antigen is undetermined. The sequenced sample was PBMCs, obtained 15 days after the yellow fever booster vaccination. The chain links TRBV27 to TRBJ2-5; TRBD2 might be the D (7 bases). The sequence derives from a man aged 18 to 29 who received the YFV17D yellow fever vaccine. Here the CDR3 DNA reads TGTGCCAGCGTGCCCCGGGGGGCAGAGACCCAGTACTTC. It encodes CASVPRGAETQYF.